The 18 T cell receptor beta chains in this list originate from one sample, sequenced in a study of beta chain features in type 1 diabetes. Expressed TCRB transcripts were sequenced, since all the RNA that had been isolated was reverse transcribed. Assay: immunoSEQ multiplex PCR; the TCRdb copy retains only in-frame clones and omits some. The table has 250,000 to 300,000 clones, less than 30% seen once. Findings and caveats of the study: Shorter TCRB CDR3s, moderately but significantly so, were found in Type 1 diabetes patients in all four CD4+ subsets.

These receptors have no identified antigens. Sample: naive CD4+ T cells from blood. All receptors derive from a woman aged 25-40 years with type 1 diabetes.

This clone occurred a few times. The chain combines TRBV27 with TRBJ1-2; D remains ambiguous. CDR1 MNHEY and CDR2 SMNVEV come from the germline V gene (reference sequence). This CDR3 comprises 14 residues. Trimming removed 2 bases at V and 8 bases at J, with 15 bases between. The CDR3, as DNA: TGTGCCAGCAGTTTAAATGGAGGCATGGGCGGCTACACCTTC. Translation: CASSLNGGMGGYTF.

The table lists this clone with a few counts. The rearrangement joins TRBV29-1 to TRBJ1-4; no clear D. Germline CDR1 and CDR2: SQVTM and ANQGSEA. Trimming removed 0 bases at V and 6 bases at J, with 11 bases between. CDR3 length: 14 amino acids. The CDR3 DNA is TGCAGCGTTGAAGAACGTCCTCAGGATGAAAAACTGTTTTTT. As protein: CSVEERPQDEKLFF.

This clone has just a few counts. The CDR3 here is CAWGGLATYNEQFF. The CDR3 DNA sequence: TGTGCCTGGGGGGGACTAGCAACGTACAATGAGCAGTTCTTC. The gene calls are TRBV30 and TRBJ2-1; 9 bases match TRBD2. The V gene's germline CDR1 is GTSNPN and CDR2 SVGIG (reference sequence). CDR3 size: 14 residues. J was trimmed by 4 bases and V by 5 bases; bases with no gene match: 6.

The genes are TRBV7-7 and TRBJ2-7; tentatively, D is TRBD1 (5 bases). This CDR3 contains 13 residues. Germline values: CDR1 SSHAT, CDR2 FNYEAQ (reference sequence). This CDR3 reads CASSAGLDYEQYF. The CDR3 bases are TGTGCTAGCTCGGCAGGGTTGGACTACGAGCAGTACTTC.

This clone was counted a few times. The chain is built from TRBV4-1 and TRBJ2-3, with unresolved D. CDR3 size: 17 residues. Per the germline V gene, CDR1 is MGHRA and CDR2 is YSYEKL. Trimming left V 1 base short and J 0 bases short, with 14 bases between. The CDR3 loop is CASSQVPYAVSTDTQYF. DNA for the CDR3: TGCGCCAGCAGCCAAGTCCCCTACGCGGTTAGCACAGATACGCAGTATTTT.

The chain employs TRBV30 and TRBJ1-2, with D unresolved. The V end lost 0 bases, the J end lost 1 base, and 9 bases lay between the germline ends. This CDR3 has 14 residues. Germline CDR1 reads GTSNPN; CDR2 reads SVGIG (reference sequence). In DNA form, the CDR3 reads TGTGCCTGGAGTGTACCGGGTTTTAACTATGGCTACACCTTC. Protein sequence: CAWSVPGFNYGYTF.

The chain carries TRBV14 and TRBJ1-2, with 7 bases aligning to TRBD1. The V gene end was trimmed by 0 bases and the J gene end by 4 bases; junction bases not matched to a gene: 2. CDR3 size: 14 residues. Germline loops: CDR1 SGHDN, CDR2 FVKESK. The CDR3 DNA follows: TGTGCCAGCAGCCAAGATTGGGACAGCTATGGCTACACCTTC. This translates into CASSQDWDSYGYTF.

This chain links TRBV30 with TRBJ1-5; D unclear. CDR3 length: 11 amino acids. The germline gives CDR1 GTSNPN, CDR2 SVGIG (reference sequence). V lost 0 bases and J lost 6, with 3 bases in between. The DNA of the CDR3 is TGTGCCTGGAGTGTCGGTCAGCCCCAGCATTTT. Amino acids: CAWSVGQPQHF.

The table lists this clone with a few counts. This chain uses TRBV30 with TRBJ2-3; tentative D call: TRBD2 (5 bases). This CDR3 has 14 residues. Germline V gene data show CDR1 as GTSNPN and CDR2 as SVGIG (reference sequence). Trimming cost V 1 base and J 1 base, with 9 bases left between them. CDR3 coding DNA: TGTGCCTGGAGTGCGGGGTCCGGCACAGATACGCAGTATTTT. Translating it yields CAWSAGSGTDTQYF.

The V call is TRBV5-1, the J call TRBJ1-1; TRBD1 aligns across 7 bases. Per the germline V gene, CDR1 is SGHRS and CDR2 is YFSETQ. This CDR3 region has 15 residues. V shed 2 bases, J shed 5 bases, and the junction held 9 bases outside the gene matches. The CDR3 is CASSFTGEIFTEAFF. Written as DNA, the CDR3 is TGCGCCAGCAGCTTCACAGGGGAGATTTTTACTGAAGCTTTCTTT.

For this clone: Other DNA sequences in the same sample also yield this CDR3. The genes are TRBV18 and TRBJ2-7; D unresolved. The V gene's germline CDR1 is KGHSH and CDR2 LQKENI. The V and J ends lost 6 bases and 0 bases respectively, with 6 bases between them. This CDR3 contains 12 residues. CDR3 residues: CASSPSSYEQYF. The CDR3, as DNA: TGTGCCAGCTCCCCGAGCTCCTACGAGCAGTACTTC.

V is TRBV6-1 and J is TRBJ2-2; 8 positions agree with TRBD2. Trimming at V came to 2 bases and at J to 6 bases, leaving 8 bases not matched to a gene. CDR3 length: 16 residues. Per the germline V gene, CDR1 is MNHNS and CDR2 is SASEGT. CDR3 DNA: TGTGCCAGCAGTGAATCGGGGACTAGTACCGCCGGGGAGCTGTTTTTT. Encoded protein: CASSESGTSTAGELFF.

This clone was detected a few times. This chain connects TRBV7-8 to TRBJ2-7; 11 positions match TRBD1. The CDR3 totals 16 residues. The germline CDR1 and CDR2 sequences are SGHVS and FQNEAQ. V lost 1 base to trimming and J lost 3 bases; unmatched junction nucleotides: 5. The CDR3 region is CASSLVSGTGGYEQYF. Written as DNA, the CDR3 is TGTGCCAGCAGCTTAGTATCCGGGACAGGGGGCTACGAGCAGTACTTC.

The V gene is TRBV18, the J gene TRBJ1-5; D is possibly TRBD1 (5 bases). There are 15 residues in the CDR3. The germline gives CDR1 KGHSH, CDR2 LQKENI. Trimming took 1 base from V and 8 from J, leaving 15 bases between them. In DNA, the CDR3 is TGTGCCAGCTCACCACGCACCCAGGGAGGGGAGCCCCAGCATTTT. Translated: CASSPRTQGGEPQHF. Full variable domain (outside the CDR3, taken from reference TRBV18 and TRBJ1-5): NAGVMQNPRHLVRRRGQEARLRCSPMKGHSHVYWYRQLPEEGLKFMVYLQKENIIDESGMPKERFSAEFPKEGPSILRIQQVVRGDSAAYFCASSPRTQGGEPQHFGDGTRLSIL.

CDR3 sequence: CASSRSGISTDTQYF. In nucleotides, the CDR3 is TGTGCCAGCAGCCGTAGCGGTATTAGCACAGATACGCAGTATTTT. This chain links TRBV5-4 with TRBJ2-3; D might be TRBD2 (6 bases). Trimming pared 4 bases from V and 0 bases from J, leaving 12 bases between. This CDR3 is built from 15 residues. Per germline, CDR1 SGHNT and CDR2 YYREEE (reference sequence).

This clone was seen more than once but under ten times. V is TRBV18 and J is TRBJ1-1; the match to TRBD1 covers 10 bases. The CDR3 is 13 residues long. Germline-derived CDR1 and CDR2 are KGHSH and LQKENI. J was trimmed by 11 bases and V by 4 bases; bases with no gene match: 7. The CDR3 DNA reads TGTGCCAGCTCACAATCGGAGGACAGGGGGGCTTTCTTT. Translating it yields CASSQSEDRGAFF. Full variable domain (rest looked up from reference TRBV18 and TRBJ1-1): NAGVMQNPRHLVRRRGQEARLRCSPMKGHSHVYWYRQLPEEGLKFMVYLQKENIIDESGMPKERFSAEFPKEGPSILRIQQVVRGDSAAYFCASSQSEDRGAFFGQGTRLTVV.

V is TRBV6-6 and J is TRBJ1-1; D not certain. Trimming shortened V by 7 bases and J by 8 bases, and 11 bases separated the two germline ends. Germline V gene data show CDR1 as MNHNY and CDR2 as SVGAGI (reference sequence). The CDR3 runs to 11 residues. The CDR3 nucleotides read TGTGCCAGCACCGCGTGGTCCGAAGCTTTCTTT. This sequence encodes CASTAWSEAFF.

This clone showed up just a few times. The chain's CDR3 is CASSLGRALTDTQYF. The DNA for the CDR3 is TGTGCCAGCAGCTTAGGCAGGGCCCTCACAGATACGCAGTATTTT. The chain carries TRBV11-2 and TRBJ2-3, with TRBD1 as a possible D gene (5 bases). The germline V and J ends were trimmed by 1 base and 2 bases, with 10 bases remaining between them. Germline V gene sequence: CDR1 SGHAT, CDR2 FQNNGV. CDR3 length: 15 amino acids.